What follows describes a single T cell receptor (beta chain). No antigen is known for it. The CDR3 extends over 16 amino acids. The germline V gene encodes CDR1 LNHDA and CDR2 SQIVND (reference sequence). V was clipped by 7 bases and J by 2 bases, with 18 bases between them. The record originates from a study of CD4+ T cells in melanoma. Study-level points and caveats: Neoantigen-specific CD4+ T cells in melanoma reportedly had diverse differentiation states. A reported correlation linked neoantigen-specific CD4+ T cells to CD8+, macrophage and B cell function.

Data came from immunoSEQ multiplex PCR; TCRdb stores just in-frame clones and leaves some out. The sample records 20,000 to 25,000 clones, roughly 73% being singletons. This receptor was identified in a human donor with melanoma. V is TRBV19 and J is TRBJ1-5; D gene uncertain. CDR3 bases: TGTGCCAGTACCCTCTTTAACGGGTTTGGCAATCAGCCCCAGCATTTT. Translation: CASTLFNGFGNQPQHF.